This TCR beta chain originates from a study of blood T cell repertoires in COVID-19. In the original analysis: The authors estimated nucleated cell counts from reference gene primer amplification. Assay used: immunoSEQ multiplex PCR; TCRdb lists only in-frame clones, some missing. The D gene and trimming were derived from the DNA, and the V and J assignments and clone size from that table. Among approximately 300,000 clones listed, about 85% were seen once. This CDR3 is 15 amino acids long. Germline V gene lookup returns CDR1 LNHDA and CDR2 SQIVND (reference sequence). V was clipped by 3 bases and J by 4 bases, with 13 bases between them.

The sample consisted of PBMCs or T cells enriched from blood (not recorded which). The chain links TRBV19 to TRBJ1-3; perhaps TRBD1 as D (5 bases). The sequence derives from a woman aged 25 to 45 who had recovered from COVID-19. CDR3 nucleotide sequence: TGTGCCAGTAGTATGGGGCAGGGCAGCGGAAACACCATATATTTT. It codes for CASSMGQGSGNTIYF. The variable domain in full, completed from reference TRBV19 and TRBJ1-3, reads DGGITQSPKYLFRKEGQNVTLSCEQNLNHDAMYWYRQDPGQGLRLIYYSQIVNDFQKGDIAEGYSVSREKKESFPLTVTSAQKNPTAFYLCASSMGQGSGNTIYFGEGSWLTVV.